The clone carrying this TCR beta chain occurred once. Its antigen is still unknown. These data originate in a study of shared clonotypes between healthy human individuals. Study findings and constraints: Collection of samples was limited to blood; tissue repertoires likely differ.

The test was conducted at deep level. Every immunoSEQ plate was one replicate of a subset's evenly spread DNA. Repertoires were generated with immunoSEQ multiplex PCR, while TCRdb's copy carries only in-frame clones and drops some. The repertoire consists of 400,000 to 550,000 clones, with 79% occurring once and the leading ten covering roughly 12%. V lost 4 bases to trimming and J lost 8 bases; unmatched junction nucleotides: 8. CDR1 and CDR2 from the germline V gene are LNHDA and SQIVND (reference sequence). This CDR3 contains 15 residues. Donors, without exception, were Caucasian adults residing in Nashville, Tennessee.

The genes are TRBV19 and TRBJ2-2; 9 positions match TRBD2. The specimen sequenced was PBMCs. This clonotype was obtained from a woman aged 40 to 50 in good health. Some clones in this sample may be carry-over from other donors' samples. Here the CDR3 reads CASSSTGLATGELFF. The CDR3 region has the DNA TGTGCCAGTAGTAGTACTGGACTAGCGACGGGGGAGCTGTTTTTT.